A selection of T cell receptor beta chains follows, all from one sample in a study of radiotherapy plus CTLA-4 blockade in lung cancer. Method: immunoSEQ multiplex PCR; TCRdb's copy keeps in-frame clones and lacks some. This sample has about 120,000 clones, with about 77% found just once. This sample comprised peripheral blood, obtained from a patient treated with radiotherapy plus ipilimumab. All receptors derive from a human donor with non-small cell lung cancer who had a partial response to radiotherapy plus ipilimumab. Both conserved end residues are trimmed from each CDR3. Some rows have no size entry. The others give once, few or many, or a class for an expanded clone.

V,J,size,CDR3
TRBV7-3,TRBJ1-2,.,ASSLDYRPHYEGYT
TRBV7-2,TRBJ1-2,.,ASSLTGQGGYT
TRBV6-1,TRBJ2-1,.,AITDSGRARNEQF
TRBV28,TRBJ1-4,few,ASSSLGDTNEKLF
TRBV5-1,TRBJ2-5,.,ASSLAVRGLQETQY
TRBV9,TRBJ2-5,.,ASSVADQETQY
TRBV30,TRBJ2-3,.,AWRLADLTDTQY
TRBV5-1,TRBJ2-1,.,ASSTEGQGPENNEQF
TRBV13,TRBJ1-5,once,ASSLGRNDQPQH
TRBV11-2,TRBJ2-5,.,ASSPLSSKETQY
TRBV28,TRBJ1-1,.,ASSPPSPAGGRAF
TRBV18,TRBJ1-5,.,ASSPGLSNQPQH
TRBV7-2,TRBJ1-2,.,ASSLETGVYGYT
TRBV6-5,TRBJ1-1,.,ASSYSIRGNTEAF
TRBV19,TRBJ2-5,.,ASSIFRGQETQY
TRBV19,TRBJ1-5,.,ASRIGDRGGTQH
TRBV4-1,TRBJ1-2,.,ASSPTGLYGYT
TRBV5-8,TRBJ2-7,.,ASSLTAYEQY
TRBV10-3,TRBJ2-7,.,AISESTSRYYEQY
TRBV19,TRBJ2-1,.,ACSKRETSGSYNEQF
TRBV13,TRBJ2-7,.,ASSLDSFNEQY
TRBV7-8,TRBJ2-1,few,ASSSLVTRGATNEQF
TRBV6-5,.,.,ASNPRATSYEQY
TRBV6-6,TRBJ1-4,.,ASSTGSTNEKLF
TRBV15,TRBJ2-7,many,ATSREKSGPAYEQY
TRBV4-1,TRBJ2-2,.,ASSQDREGDTGELF
TRBV27,TRBJ2-6,few,ASSPTGTSARSGANVLT
TRBV6-1,TRBJ2-3,.,ASSEPPYSTDTQY
TRBV28,TRBJ2-2,.,ASSNRNTGELF
TRBV5-5,TRBJ2-5,.,ATTGLGETQY
TRBV7-9,TRBJ1-4,few,ASSLDRANEKLF
TRBV7-2,TRBJ2-5,.,ASSLARAGETQY
TRBV12-5,TRBJ1-2,.,ASGLGDRGYGYGYT
TRBV27,TRBJ1-1,.,ASSITRNTEAF
TRBV5-5,TRBJ2-7,.,ASSLRGTSGRPRV
TRBV19,TRBJ1-2,few,ASSMTGSNYGYT
TRBV28,TRBJ2-5,.,ASSKSDQETQY
TRBV5-1,TRBJ2-7,.,ASSPPRASGRGDEQY
TRBV6-1,TRBJ2-1,.,ASSDSPSGGYNEQF
TRBV7-8,TRBJ2-1,.,ASSPRPGLFNEQF
TRBV6-1,TRBJ1-4,few,ATNVRGTEKLF
TRBV27,TRBJ2-2,.,ASSPQPNMNTGELF
TRBV6-6,TRBJ1-2,.,ASSYLQQGPGYT
TRBV5-1,TRBJ1-1,.,ASSWQAGQGNTEAF
TRBV18,TRBJ2-1,.,ASSPPSQVNEQF
TRBV10-1,TRBJ2-7,.,ASSESAGGLNEQY
TRBV19,TRBJ1-1,.,ASSTQVNTEAF
TRBV6-1,TRBJ2-5,.,ASQGAGKTQY
TRBV10-1,TRBJ1-1,once,ASSGTANTEAF
TRBV2,TRBJ1-1,.,ASGGQGLAEAF
TRBV19,TRBJ1-1,.,ASSGNRGRDTEAF
TRBV27,TRBJ1-3,few,ASSPRTPGNTIY
TRBV7-9,TRBJ1-1,.,ASSLDMNTEAF
TRBV28,TRBJ1-2,.,ASSSRARRLDGYT
TRBV4-2,TRBJ2-7,.,ASSQRDTAYEQY
TRBV6-5,TRBJ1-4,once,ASSSDRGGTNEKLF
TRBV4-3,TRBJ1-2,.,ASSQDNRGSNYGYT
TRBV9,TRBJ2-3,.,ASSPTDGETDTQY
TRBV27,TRBJ1-2,.,ASGRWTGEDGYT
TRBV28,TRBJ2-1,few,ASYGRGLAPDNEQF